The TCR beta chain under discussion was sequenced for a study of blood T cell repertoires in COVID-19. Study information: The origin of the acute and convalescent COVID-19 samples was the United States, Italy and Spain. Sample material is recorded as cDNA or gDNA derived from T cells, B-cell-depleted T cells, or PBMCs.

Authors' data handling: By means of reference gene primer amplification, nucleated cell counts were estimated. Produced via immunoSEQ multiplex PCR; TCRdb's table is partial and in-frame only. V and J calls and clone size come straight from that table; D and trimming were deduced from the DNA. The data hold about 190,000 clones, with 82% observed a single time. Trimming took 2 bases from V and 7 from J, leaving 11 bases between them. The CDR3 spans 12 residues. CDR1 and CDR2 from the germline V gene are SQVTM and ANQGSEA. The rearrangement links TRBV29-1 to TRBJ1-2, with a weak D call TRBD1 (6 bases). The receptor was isolated from a woman of 80 years or more with active or convalescent COVID-19. What was sequenced was peripheral blood. The CDR3 region is CSVEPGGSGYTF. The CDR3 DNA reads as TGCAGCGTTGAACCGGGGGGCAGTGGCTACACCTTC.